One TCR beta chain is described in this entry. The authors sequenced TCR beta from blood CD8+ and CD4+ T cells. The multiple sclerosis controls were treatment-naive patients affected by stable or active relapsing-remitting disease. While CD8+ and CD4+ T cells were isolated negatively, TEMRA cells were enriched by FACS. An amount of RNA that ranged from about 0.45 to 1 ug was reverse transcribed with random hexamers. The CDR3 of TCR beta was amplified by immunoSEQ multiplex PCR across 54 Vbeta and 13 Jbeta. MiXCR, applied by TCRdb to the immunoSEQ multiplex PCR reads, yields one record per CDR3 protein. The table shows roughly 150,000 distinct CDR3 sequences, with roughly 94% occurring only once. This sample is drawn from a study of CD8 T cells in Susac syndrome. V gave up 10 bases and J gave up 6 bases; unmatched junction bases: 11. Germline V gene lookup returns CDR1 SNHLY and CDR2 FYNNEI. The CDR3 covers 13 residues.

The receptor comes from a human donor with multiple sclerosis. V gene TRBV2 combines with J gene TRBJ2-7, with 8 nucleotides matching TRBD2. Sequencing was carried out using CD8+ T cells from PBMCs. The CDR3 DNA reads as TGTGCCACCCTCGAGGCGGGGGGATTCGAGCAGTACTTC. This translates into CATLEAGGFEQYF.